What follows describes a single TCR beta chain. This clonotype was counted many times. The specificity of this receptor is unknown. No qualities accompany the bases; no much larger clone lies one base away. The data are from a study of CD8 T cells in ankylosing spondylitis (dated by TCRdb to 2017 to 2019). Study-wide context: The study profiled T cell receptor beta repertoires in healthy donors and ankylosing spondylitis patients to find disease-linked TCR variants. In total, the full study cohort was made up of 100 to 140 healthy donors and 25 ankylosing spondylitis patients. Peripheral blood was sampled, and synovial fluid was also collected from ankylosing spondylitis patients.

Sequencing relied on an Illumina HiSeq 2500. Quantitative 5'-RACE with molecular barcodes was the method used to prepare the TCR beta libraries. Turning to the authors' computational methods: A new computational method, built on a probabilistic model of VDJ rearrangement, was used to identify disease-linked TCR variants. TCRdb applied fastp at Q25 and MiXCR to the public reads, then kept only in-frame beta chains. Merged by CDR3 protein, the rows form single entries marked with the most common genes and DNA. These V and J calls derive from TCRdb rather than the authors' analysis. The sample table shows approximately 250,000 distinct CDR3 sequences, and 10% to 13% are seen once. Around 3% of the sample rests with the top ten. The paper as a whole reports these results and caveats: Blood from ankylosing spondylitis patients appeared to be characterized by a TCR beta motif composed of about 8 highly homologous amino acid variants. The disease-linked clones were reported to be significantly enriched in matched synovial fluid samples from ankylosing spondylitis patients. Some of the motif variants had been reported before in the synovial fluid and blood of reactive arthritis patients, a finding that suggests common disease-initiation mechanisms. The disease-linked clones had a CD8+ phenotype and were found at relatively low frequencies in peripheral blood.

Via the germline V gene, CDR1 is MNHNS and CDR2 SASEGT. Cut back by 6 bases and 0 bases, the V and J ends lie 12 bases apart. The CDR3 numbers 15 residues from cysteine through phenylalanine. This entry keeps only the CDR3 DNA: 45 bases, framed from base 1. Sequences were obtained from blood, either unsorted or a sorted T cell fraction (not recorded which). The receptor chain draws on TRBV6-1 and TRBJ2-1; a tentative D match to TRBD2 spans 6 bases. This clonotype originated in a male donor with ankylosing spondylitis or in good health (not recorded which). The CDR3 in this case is CASRLARDSYNEQFF. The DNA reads TGTGCCAGCAGACTAGCCCGGGACTCCTACAATGAGCAGTTCTTC.